This is a list of T cell receptor beta chains from one sample in a study of T cell changes during pregnancy in multiple sclerosis. Libraries were prepared by immunoSEQ multiplex PCR; TCRdb keeps only in-frame clonotypes and omits some of them. The sample lists approximately 50,000 clones, around nine tenths occurring once. The specimen comprised CD4+ T cells from peripheral blood mononuclear cells, sampled after pregnancy. The source of these receptors is a female donor with multiple sclerosis, enrolled in a pregnancy study. Both conserved end residues are trimmed from each CDR3.

TRBJ1-5,TRBV6-1,ASSEGAGQPQH
TRBJ2-7,TRBV13,ASSSGTGVTYEQY
TRBJ2-1,TRBV19,ASRDRGINEQF
TRBJ1-1,TRBV18,ATTVSVDTEAF
TRBJ2-5,TRBV5-1,ASSWAPVGQGVQETQY
TRBJ1-5,TRBV19,ASSILQSNQPQH
TRBJ2-1,TRBV5-1,ASSDLDEQF
TRBJ1-2,TRBV28,ASSPPGSNYGYT
TRBJ2-2,TRBV6-5,ASSYGDREELF
TRBJ2-2,TRBV9,ASSVGTSGTGELF
TRBJ2-3,TRBV18,ASSPWGQGTDTQY
TRBJ1-4,TRBV5-1,ASRPKEGTNEKLF
TRBJ1-1,TRBV5-1,ASSSETHTEAF
TRBJ2-7,TRBV19,ASSARTSGKAYEQY
TRBJ1-1,TRBV7-9,ASRRDRGRDTEAF
TRBJ1-4,TRBV20-1,SASRGEKLF
TRBJ1-3,TRBV6-1,ASSERYRRTSGNTIY